The clone carrying this TCR beta chain came up once. This specimen comes from a study of technical replicates of blood from a few donors. Looked up from germline, CDR1 is SGHTA and CDR2 is FQGTGA. The length of the CDR3 is 15 residues. V was trimmed by 0 bases and J by 10 bases, leaving 13 bases between them. Clones were sequenced by immunoSEQ multiplex PCR, and TCRdb holds only the in-frame ones, with some missing. The sample records 70,000 to 80,000 clones, roughly 91% being singletons. The sequence was collected from a human donor in good health. Some clones in this sample may be carry-over from other donors' samples. The V and J genes are TRBV7-3 and TRBJ1-6; D is undetermined. The specimen was T cells isolated from PBMCs. CDR3 in DNA: TGTGCCAGCAGCTTAACCGGGGAGCCCCTCTCACCCCTCCACTTT. Amino acid sequence: CASSLTGEPLSPLHF.